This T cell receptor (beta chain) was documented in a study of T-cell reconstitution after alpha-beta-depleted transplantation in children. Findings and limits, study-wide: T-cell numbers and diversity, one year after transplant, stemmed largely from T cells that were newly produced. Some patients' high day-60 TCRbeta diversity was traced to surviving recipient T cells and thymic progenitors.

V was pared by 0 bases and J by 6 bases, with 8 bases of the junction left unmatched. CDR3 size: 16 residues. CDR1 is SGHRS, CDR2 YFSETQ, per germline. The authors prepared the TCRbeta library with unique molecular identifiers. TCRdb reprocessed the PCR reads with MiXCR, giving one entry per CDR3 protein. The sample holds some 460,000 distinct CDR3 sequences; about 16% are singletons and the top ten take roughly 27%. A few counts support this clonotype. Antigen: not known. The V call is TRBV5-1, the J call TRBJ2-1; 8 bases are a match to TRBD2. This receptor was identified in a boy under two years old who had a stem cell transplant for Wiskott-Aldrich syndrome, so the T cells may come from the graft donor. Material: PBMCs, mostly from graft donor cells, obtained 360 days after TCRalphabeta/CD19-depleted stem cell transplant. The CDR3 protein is CASSLAGGGPGNEQFF. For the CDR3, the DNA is TGCGCCAGCAGCTTGGCCGGGGGGGGGCCTGGCAATGAGCAGTTCTTC.